The following is a T cell receptor beta chain sequence with its context. The antigen is undetermined. The study ran its PCR with 60 Vbeta and 13 Jbeta primers. Here immunoSEQ multiplex PCR was the method, and the copy in TCRdb shows in-frame clones only, minus some. The table includes 130,000 to 150,000 clones, around 82% detected once. The CDR3 length is 13 residues. V lost 6 bases, J lost 0 bases, and 8 bases lay in between. Germline V gene sequence: CDR1 MNHEY, CDR2 SVGAGI. The data were obtained in a study of cytomegalovirus exposure and HLA in healthy donors. Study-level points and caveats: The study flagged fewer than 200 TCR beta chains as cytomegalovirus-associated. V- and J-gene trimming in TCR beta was tied to a missense DCLRE1C variant by an analysis performed later. Exclusion as indistinguishable affected some V segments, including TRBV6-2 and TRBV6-3.

The chain carries TRBV6-5 and TRBJ1-2, with D hard to call. The sample was PBMCs. The receptor's source is a female donor in good health and CMV-seronegative. The CDR3 spells CASRGSANYGYTF. The CDR3 DNA is TGTGCCAGCAGGGGCAGTGCTAACTATGGCTACACCTTC.